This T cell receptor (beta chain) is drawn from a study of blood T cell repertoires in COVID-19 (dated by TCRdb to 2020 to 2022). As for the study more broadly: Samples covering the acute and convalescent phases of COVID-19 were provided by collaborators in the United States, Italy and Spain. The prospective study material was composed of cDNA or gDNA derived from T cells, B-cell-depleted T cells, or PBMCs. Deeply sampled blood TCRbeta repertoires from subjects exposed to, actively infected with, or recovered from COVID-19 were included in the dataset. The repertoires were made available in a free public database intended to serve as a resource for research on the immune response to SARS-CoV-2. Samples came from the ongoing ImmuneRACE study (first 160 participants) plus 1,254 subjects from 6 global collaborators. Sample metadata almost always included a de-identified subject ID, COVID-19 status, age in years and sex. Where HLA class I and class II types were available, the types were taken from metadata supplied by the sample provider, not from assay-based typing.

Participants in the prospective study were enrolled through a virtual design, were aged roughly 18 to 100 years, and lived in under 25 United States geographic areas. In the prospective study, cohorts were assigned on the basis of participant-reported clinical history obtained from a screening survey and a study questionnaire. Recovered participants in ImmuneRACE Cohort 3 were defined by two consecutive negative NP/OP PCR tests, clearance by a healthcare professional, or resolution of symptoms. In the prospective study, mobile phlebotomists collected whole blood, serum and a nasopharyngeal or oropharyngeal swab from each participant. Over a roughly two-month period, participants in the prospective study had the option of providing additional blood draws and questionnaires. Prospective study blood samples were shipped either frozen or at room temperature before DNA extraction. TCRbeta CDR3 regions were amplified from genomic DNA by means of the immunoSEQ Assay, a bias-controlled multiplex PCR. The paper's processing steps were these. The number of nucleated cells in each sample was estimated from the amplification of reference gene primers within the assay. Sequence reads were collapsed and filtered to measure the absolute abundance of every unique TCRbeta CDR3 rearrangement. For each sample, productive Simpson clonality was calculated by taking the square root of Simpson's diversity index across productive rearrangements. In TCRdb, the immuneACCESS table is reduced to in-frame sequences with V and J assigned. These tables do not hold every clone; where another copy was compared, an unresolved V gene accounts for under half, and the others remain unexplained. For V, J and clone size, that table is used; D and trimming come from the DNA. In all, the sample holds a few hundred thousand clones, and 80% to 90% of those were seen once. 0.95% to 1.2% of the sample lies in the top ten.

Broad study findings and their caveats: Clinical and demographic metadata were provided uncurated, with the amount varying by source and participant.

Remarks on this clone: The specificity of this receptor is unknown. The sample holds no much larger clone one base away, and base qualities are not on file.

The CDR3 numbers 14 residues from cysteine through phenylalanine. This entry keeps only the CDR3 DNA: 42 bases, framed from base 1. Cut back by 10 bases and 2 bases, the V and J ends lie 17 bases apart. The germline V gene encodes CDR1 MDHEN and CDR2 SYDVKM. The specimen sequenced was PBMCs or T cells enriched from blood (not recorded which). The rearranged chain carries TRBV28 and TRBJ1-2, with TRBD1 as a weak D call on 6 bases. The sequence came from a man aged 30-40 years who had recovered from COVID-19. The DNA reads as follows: TGTGCCACCAAAATACTAACAGGGAACTATGGCTACACCTTC. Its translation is CATKILTGNYGYTF.